One sample yielded the 8 T cell receptor beta chains listed below, sequenced in a study of blood T cell repertoires in COVID-19. Generated by immunoSEQ multiplex PCR, the TCRdb table keeps only in-frame clones and is missing some. The sample has some 170,000 clones, 82% seen once; the top ten hold about 8%. Material: peripheral blood. The receptors stem from a woman in her 70s with acute or convalescent COVID-19.

This rearrangement joins TRBV4-3 to TRBJ2-1; 11 nucleotides align to TRBD2. Germline values: CDR1 LGHNA, CDR2 YSLEER. The CDR3 totals 15 residues. Trimming at V came to 3 bases and at J to 10 bases, leaving 8 bases not matched to a gene. CDR3 nucleotide sequence: TGCGCCAGCAGCCAGGAAACCGGGACTAGCGGCGAGCAGTTCTTC. Translation: CASSQETGTSGEQFF.

The chain couples TRBV6-6 to TRBJ2-1, with 8 bases identical to TRBD2. Germline V gene data show CDR1 as MNHNY and CDR2 as SVGAGI (reference sequence). The CDR3 is made up of 15 amino acids. The ends lost 7 bases at V and 4 bases at J; junction bases unmatched: 9. For the CDR3, the DNA is TGTGCCAGCACCACTCCGGGGGGGAGGTACAATGAGCAGTTCTTC. Amino acids: CASTTPGGRYNEQFF.

This clone was found a few times. The J gene is TRBJ1-1, the V gene TRBV5-5; TRBD1 matches 8 bases. CDR1 is SGHKS and CDR2 is YYEKEE in the germline V gene (reference sequence). With 4 bases clipped from V and 0 bases from J, the junction kept 2 bases outside the gene matches. The length of the CDR3 is 14 residues. The CDR3 region has the DNA TGTGCCAGCAGCCGACAGGGGATGAACACTGAAGCTTTCTTT. Translated, it gives CASSRQGMNTEAFF.

The chain uses TRBV28 and TRBJ1-2; D uncertain. The germline V and J ends were trimmed by 6 bases and 4 bases, with 12 bases remaining between them. Looked up from germline, CDR1 is MDHEN and CDR2 is SYDVKM. The length of the CDR3 is 13 residues. CDR3 protein: CASSRNAAYGYTF. The CDR3 DNA reads TGTGCCAGCAGCCGTAATGCGGCCTATGGCTACACCTTC.

This clone was seen only a few times. The gene calls are TRBV19 and TRBJ2-7, with D perhaps TRBD1 (6 bases). The CDR3 contains 13 residues. Germline V gene sequence: CDR1 LNHDA, CDR2 SQIVND (reference sequence). Trimming shortened V by 5 bases and J by 6 bases, and 14 bases separated the two germline ends. The CDR3: CASSPHREGEQYF. In DNA, the CDR3 is TGTGCCAGTAGTCCCCACAGGGAAGGCGAGCAGTACTTC.

J is TRBJ2-5 and V is TRBV3-1 (or the pseudogene TRBV3-2), with unresolved D. This CDR3 comprises 16 residues. V was clipped by 0 bases and J by 1 base, with 12 bases between them. Germline V CDR1 and CDR2: LGHDT, YNNKEL (reference sequence). The CDR3 bases are TGTGCCAGCAGCCAAGATGAGTATTCACTCCAAGAGACCCAGTACTTC. This gives the protein CASSQDEYSLQETQYF.

This chain connects TRBV2 to TRBJ1-5, with TRBD1 matching over 9 bases. V trimming: 6 bases; J trimming: 2 bases; junction bases outside the gene matches: 5. Germline V gene lookup returns CDR1 SNHLY and CDR2 FYNNEI. There are 15 residues in the CDR3. Written as DNA, the CDR3 is TGTGCCAGCAGACAGGGGGCGTCCGGCAATCAGCCCCAGCATTTT. Protein product: CASRQGASGNQPQHF.

The V and J genes are TRBV19 and TRBJ2-3, with D uncertain. This CDR3 spans 14 amino acids. Germline V lookup: CDR1 LNHDA, CDR2 SQIVND (reference sequence). Deletions cut 3 bases from V and 0 bases from J, with 7 bases between. CDR3 in amino acids: CASSMMSSTDTQYF. The CDR3 nucleotides read TGTGCCAGTAGTATGATGAGTAGCACAGATACGCAGTATTTT.